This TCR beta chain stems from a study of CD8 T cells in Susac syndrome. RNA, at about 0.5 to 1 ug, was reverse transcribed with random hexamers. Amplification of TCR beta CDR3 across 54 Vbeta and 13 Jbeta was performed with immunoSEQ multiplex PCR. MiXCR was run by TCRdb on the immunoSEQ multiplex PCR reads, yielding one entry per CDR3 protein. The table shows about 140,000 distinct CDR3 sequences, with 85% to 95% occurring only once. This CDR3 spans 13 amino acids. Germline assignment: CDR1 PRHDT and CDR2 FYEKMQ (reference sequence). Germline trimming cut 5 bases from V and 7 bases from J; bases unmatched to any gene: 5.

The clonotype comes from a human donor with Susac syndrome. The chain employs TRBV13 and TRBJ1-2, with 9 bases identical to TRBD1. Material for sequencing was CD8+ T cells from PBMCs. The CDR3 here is CASSPGTGFGYTF. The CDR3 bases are TGTGCCAGCAGCCCAGGGACAGGGTTTGGCTACACCTTC.